Following are 11 T cell receptor beta chains from one sample sequenced in a study of T-cell reconstitution after alpha-beta-depleted transplantation in children. TCRbeta library construction was performed incorporating unique molecular identifiers. TCRdb analysed the PCR reads with MiXCR anew, one entry per CDR3 protein. The repertoire consists of about 540,000 distinct CDR3 sequences, with roughly a quarter occurring once and the leading ten covering under 45%. Source: PBMCs, taken before TCRalphabeta/CD19-depleted stem cell transplant. These receptors were collected from a boy younger than two with Wiskott-Aldrich syndrome, due to receive a stem cell transplant.

This clonotype appeared a few times. V and J are TRBV5-6 and TRBJ2-7, with 7 nucleotides matching TRBD2. CDR3 length equals 14 residues. CDR1 SGHDT and CDR2 YYEEEE come from the germline V gene. Trimming at V came to 4 bases and at J to 0 bases, leaving 4 bases not matched to a gene. CDR3 nucleotide sequence: TGTGCCAGCAGCGTTGGGGACTACTCCTACGAGCAGTACTTC. Protein: CASSVGDYSYEQYF. Using reference TRBV5-6 and TRBJ2-7 for the parts outside the CDR3, the full variable domain is DAGVTQSPTHLIKTRGQQVTLRCSPKSGHDTVSWYQQALGQGPQFIFQYYEEEERQRGNFPDRFSGHQFPNYSSELNVNALLLGDSALYLCASSVGDYSYEQYFGPGTRLTVT.

This chain joins TRBV5-1 and TRBJ2-1, with TRBD2 identical over 7 bases. Germline V gene lookup returns CDR1 SGHRS and CDR2 YFSETQ. Unmatched junction bases numbered 7, after V lost 0 bases and J lost 4 bases. The length of the CDR3 is 16 residues. The CDR3 protein is CASSLGQAGIYNEQFF. The CDR3 DNA reads as TGCGCCAGCAGCTTGGGACAAGCGGGGATTTACAATGAGCAGTTCTTC.

The chain carries TRBV5-5 and TRBJ2-7; D not certain. The CDR3 is 16 amino acids. The germline V and J ends were trimmed by 4 bases and 2 bases, with 19 bases remaining between them. CDR1 SGHKS and CDR2 YYEKEE come from the germline V gene (reference sequence). This CDR3 reads CASSLAVVGPPYEQYF. The CDR3 nucleotides are TGTGCCAGCAGCCTGGCAGTGGTAGGGCCCCCCTACGAGCAGTACTTC.

This clonotype occurred a few times. V and J are TRBV5-1 and TRBJ2-5; possible D gene TRBD1, 6 bases. The V gene lost 2 bases and the J gene lost 1 base, with 12 bases spanning the gap. The CDR3 spans 15 residues. Looked up from germline, CDR1 is SGHRS and CDR2 is YFSETQ. Here the CDR3 reads CASSLIDRLQETQYF. Written as DNA, the CDR3 is TGCGCCAGCAGCTTAATTGACAGGCTCCAAGAGACCCAGTACTTC.

This chain uses TRBV30 with TRBJ2-1, with D unclear. Trimming took 0 bases from V and 10 from J, leaving 13 bases between them. Per the germline V gene, CDR1 is GTSNPN and CDR2 is SVGIG (reference sequence). The CDR3 totals 13 residues. CDR3 residues: CAWSVRSGREQFF. The CDR3 DNA is TGTGCCTGGAGTGTACGTTCCGGAAGGGAGCAGTTCTTC.

This clonotype turned up a few times. The chain carries TRBV28 and TRBJ1-5; possibly TRBD2 for D (5 bases). The DNA end is more similar to TRBJ2-3, so the J call may be wrong. Germline assignment: CDR1 MDHEN and CDR2 SYDVKM. The CDR3 is made up of 13 amino acids. The CDR3 spells CASSRRREQPQYF. The CDR3 DNA follows: TGTGCCAGCAGCCGGCGTAGGGAGCAGCCCCAGTATTTT.

The chain links TRBV11-2 to TRBJ2-3; 11 positions match TRBD2. CDR3 length: 13 residues. From germline, CDR1 is SGHAT and CDR2 FQNNGV. The trim removed 3 bases at V and 10 bases at J, leaving 3 bases unmatched. CDR3 coding DNA: TGTGCCAGCAGCTTCCTTAGCGGGAGGGCGCAGTATTTT. It is translated as CASSFLSGRAQYF.

This clonotype was picked up a small number of times. The rearrangement joins TRBV5-1 to TRBJ1-1, with 10 bases fitting TRBD1. The germline CDR1 and CDR2 sequences are SGHRS and YFSETQ. CDR3 length equals 14 residues. With 7 bases clipped from V and 2 bases from J, the junction kept 5 bases outside the gene matches. CDR3 in amino acids: CASQRDRGNTEAFF. CDR3 nucleotides: TGCGCCAGCCAAAGGGACAGGGGTAACACTGAAGCTTTCTTT.

The chain carries TRBV7-6 and TRBJ2-1; 11 nucleotides align to TRBD2. The CDR3 has 18 residues. The V segment lost 4 bases and the J segment 2 bases; nucleotides outside the gene matches: 10. Germline CDR1 and CDR2: SGHVS and FNYEAQ. This chain's CDR3 is CASSYDAPTSGAYNEQFF. The CDR3 bases are TGTGCCAGCAGCTACGATGCCCCGACTAGCGGGGCCTACAATGAGCAGTTCTTC. Based on the CDR3 plus reference TRBV7-6 and TRBJ2-1, the full variable domain is GAGVSQSPRYKVTKRGQDVALRCDPISGHVSLYWYRQALGQGPEFLTYFNYEAQQDKSGLPNDRFSAERPEGSISTLTIQRTEQRDSAMYRCASSYDAPTSGAYNEQFFGPGTRLTVL.

V usage is TRBV3-1 and J usage is TRBJ2-1; 10 nucleotides line up with TRBD2. In germline, CDR1 is LGHDT, CDR2 YNNKEL (reference sequence). This CDR3 spans 19 amino acids. V was clipped by 0 bases and J by 0 bases; unmatched bases: 8. The CDR3 loop reads CASSQDLGLARISYNEQFF. CDR3 in DNA: TGTGCCAGCAGCCAAGATTTGGGACTAGCGCGAATCTCCTACAATGAGCAGTTCTTC.

The V and J genes are TRBV2 and TRBJ2-1, with TRBD2 matching 10 bases. The trim removed 8 bases at V and 7 bases at J, leaving 17 bases unmatched. This CDR3 region has 17 residues. Germline-derived CDR1 and CDR2 are SNHLY and FYNNEI. In nucleotides, the CDR3 is TGTGCCAGCTGTGCTGGGTCTAGCGGGAGTCTTATGAATGAGCAGTTCTTC. This codes for CASCAGSSGSLMNEQFF.